The 19 T cell receptor beta chains in this list originate from one sample, sequenced in a study of CD8 T cells in ankylosing spondylitis. TCRdb reprocessed the 5' RACE reads with MiXCR, giving one entry per CDR3 protein. This table has under 450,000 distinct CDR3 sequences, approximately 20% appearing once. Sequenced: blood, either unsorted or a sorted T cell fraction (not recorded which). The source is a male donor with ankylosing spondylitis or in good health (not recorded which).

This clonotype was observed once. The chain recombines TRBV27 with TRBJ1-1; D is undetermined. The germline V gene has CDR1 MNHEY and CDR2 SMNVEV (reference sequence). V lost 6 bases, J lost 1 base, and 9 bases lay in between. The CDR3 runs 13 residues. The DNA of the CDR3 is TGTGCCAGCAGCTCCGACTGGAACACTGAAGCTTTCTTT. Residues: CASSSDWNTEAFF.

The chain uses TRBV4-1 and TRBJ2-7; TRBD1 matches 12 bases. This CDR3 is built from 15 residues. Unmatched junction bases numbered 5, after V lost 3 bases and J lost 5 bases. In germline, CDR1 is MGHRA, CDR2 YSYEKL. CDR3 nucleotides: TGCGCCAGCAGCCAGGGACAGGGGGCCGCCCACGAGCAGTACTTC. Residues: CASSQGQGAAHEQYF.

The chain joins TRBV11-2 to TRBJ2-2; 13 bases are a match to TRBD2. The CDR3 sequence is 17 residues long. The germline V gene has CDR1 SGHAT and CDR2 FQNNGV. After removal of 8 bases from V and 4 bases from J, the junction contained 10 bases not matched to a gene. The CDR3 nucleotides are TGTGCCAGCTCGGGACTAGCGGGGACCTCCCGCACCGGGGAGCTGTTTTTT. The encoded protein is CASSGLAGTSRTGELFF.

A few counts support this clonotype. The rearrangement links TRBV27 to TRBJ2-5; TRBD1 is a possible D gene (5 bases). The length of the CDR3 is 16 residues. V lost 5 bases and J lost 2, with 18 bases in between. Germline loops: CDR1 MNHEY, CDR2 SMNVEV (reference sequence). DNA for the CDR3: TGTGCCAGCAGTGGTAAGGCAGGGAATTTTCAAGAGACCCAGTACTTC. This sequence encodes CASSGKAGNFQETQYF.

A few counts support this clonotype. V is TRBV21-1 and J is TRBJ2-1. TRBV21-1 is noted as a pseudogene. The CDR3 totals 16 residues. In nucleotides, the CDR3 is TGTGCCAGCAGCAAAGATCGGAGGAGCTCCTACAATGAGCAGTTCTTC. Protein: CASSKDRRSSYNEQFF.

The chain employs TRBV12-3 or TRBV12-4 and TRBJ1-1; D not certain. The CDR3 has 13 residues. V was cut by 4 bases and J by 0 bases, with 6 bases left in between. For the CDR3, the DNA is TGTGCCAGCAGTTGGGATATGAACACTGAAGCTTTCTTT. Translating gives CASSWDMNTEAFF.

V gene TRBV9 combines with J gene TRBJ2-3, with D possibly TRBD1 on 5 matching bases. Germline V gives CDR1 SGDLS, CDR2 YYNGEE. Trimming left V 1 base short and J 2 bases short, with 17 bases between. The CDR3 is made up of 17 amino acids. The CDR3 loop reads CASSVKKVTGTTDTQYF. CDR3 nucleotide sequence: TGTGCCAGCAGCGTAAAGAAGGTCACAGGTACCACAGATACGCAGTATTTT.

This clonotype was picked up a small number of times. The V call is TRBV4-1, the J call TRBJ2-3; 9 bases align to TRBD1. The CDR3 consists of 15 residues. Germline CDR1 reads MGHRA; CDR2 reads YSYEKL. J was trimmed by 3 bases and V by 4 bases; bases with no gene match: 5. CDR3 sequence: CASSPQQGATDTQYF. CDR3 bases: TGCGCCAGCAGCCCACAACAGGGGGCGACAGATACGCAGTATTTT.

This clonotype was detected many times. This chain joins TRBV20-1 and TRBJ1-6, with 7 bases lining up with TRBD1. The J segment lost 14 bases and the V segment lost 4 bases, leaving 17 bases of the junction unmatched. The CDR3 is 15 residues long. Germline lookup yields CDR1 DFQATT and CDR2 SNEGSKA (reference sequence). The CDR3 sequence: CSATRDSTPSGTLHF. CDR3 DNA sequence: TGCAGTGCTACCCGGGACAGCACCCCGTCCGGTACCCTCCACTTT.

The V and J genes are TRBV27 and TRBJ2-3; tentatively, D is TRBD2 (5 bases). The germline gives CDR1 MNHEY, CDR2 SMNVEV (reference sequence). The CDR3 runs 13 residues. V shed 4 bases and J shed 6 bases, with 11 bases lying between them. CDR3 residues: CASSYGVWDTQYF. DNA for the CDR3: TGTGCCAGCAGTTACGGGGTTTGGGATACGCAGTATTTT.

The chain links TRBV12-3 or TRBV12-4 to TRBJ2-1; 8 bases match TRBD2. Losses at the gene ends were 4 bases for V and 2 bases for J; bases not matched to a gene: 7. This CDR3 has 16 residues. The CDR3 protein is CASSWGLAGPYNEQFF. CDR3 DNA: TGTGCCAGCAGTTGGGGGTTAGCGGGACCCTACAATGAGCAGTTCTTC.

Here the CDR3 DNA reads TGTGCCAGCAGCCAAGATCCTACCCCCGGTGAGCAGTTCTTC. This encodes CASSQDPTPGEQFF. V is TRBV3-1 and J is TRBJ2-1; D is unresolved. The germline V gene has CDR1 LGHDT and CDR2 YNNKEL (reference sequence). CDR3 length: 14 amino acids. V was trimmed by 0 bases and J by 9 bases, leaving 12 bases between them.

This chain links TRBV3-1 with TRBJ1-5; D perhaps matches TRBD1 (5 bases). Germline V gene data show CDR1 as LGHDT and CDR2 as YNNKEL (reference sequence). V was clipped by 1 base and J by 5 bases, with 9 bases between them. The CDR3 is made up of 14 amino acids. The DNA of the CDR3 is TGTGCCAGCAGCCAAGGGGCAGGGTATCAGCCCCAGCATTTT. Its translation: CASSQGAGYQPQHF.

V is TRBV7-9 and J is TRBJ2-7; D perhaps matches TRBD1 (5 bases). Trimming shortened V by 4 bases and J by 2 bases, and 12 bases separated the two germline ends. Germline CDR1 is SEHNR and CDR2 is FQNEAQ (reference sequence). CDR3 length: 14 amino acids. CDR3 sequence: CASSSAVQAYEQYF. In DNA, the CDR3 is TGTGCCAGCAGCTCCGCCGTACAGGCCTACGAGCAGTACTTC.

The chain carries TRBV20-1 and TRBJ2-2; 8 positions match TRBD1. CDR1 DFQATT and CDR2 SNEGSKA come from the germline V gene (reference sequence). This CDR3 is 13 amino acids long. V lost 6 bases to trimming and J lost 4 bases; unmatched junction nucleotides: 4. CDR3: CSAPDRVTGELFF. CDR3 bases: TGCAGTGCACCGGACAGGGTCACCGGGGAGCTGTTTTTT.

The table lists this clonotype with a few counts. V is TRBV6-5 and J is TRBJ1-1; D is undetermined. The length of the CDR3 is 13 residues. Germline V CDR1 and CDR2: MNHEY, SVGAGI. V lost 4 bases, J lost 4 bases, and 10 bases lay in between. The DNA for the CDR3 is TGTGCCAGCAGTTCCTGGGTGGGCACTGAAGCTTTCTTT. It translates to CASSSWVGTEAFF.

V usage is TRBV2 and J usage is TRBJ2-5; 13 nucleotides align to TRBD2. J was trimmed by 5 bases and V by 11 bases; bases with no gene match: 20. The CDR3 consists of 18 residues. Germline V gene data show CDR1 as SNHLY and CDR2 as FYNNEI. The CDR3 spells CALSPGTSGDPPYETQYF. CDR3 DNA sequence: TGTGCCCTCAGCCCCGGGACTAGCGGGGATCCCCCTTACGAGACCCAGTACTTC.

The CDR3 protein is CASSLGQPGGQETQYF. The DNA of the CDR3 is TGCGCCAGCAGCTTGGGACAACCCGGGGGACAAGAGACCCAGTACTTC. The chain links TRBV5-1 to TRBJ2-5, with D perhaps matching TRBD2 (6 bases). CDR1 is SGHRS and CDR2 is YFSETQ in the germline V gene. Trimming removed 0 bases at V and 2 bases at J, with 14 bases between. The CDR3 loop spans 16 amino acids.

This chain uses TRBV30 with TRBJ2-7; tentatively, D is TRBD1 or TRBD2 (5 bases each). Germline V gene lookup returns CDR1 GTSNPN and CDR2 SVGIG (reference sequence). Trimming cost V 3 bases and J 6 bases, with 9 bases left between them. The CDR3 spans 11 residues. CDR3 in DNA: TGTGCCTGGAGAGAGGGGCTCGAGCAGTACTTC. Translation: CAWREGLEQYF.